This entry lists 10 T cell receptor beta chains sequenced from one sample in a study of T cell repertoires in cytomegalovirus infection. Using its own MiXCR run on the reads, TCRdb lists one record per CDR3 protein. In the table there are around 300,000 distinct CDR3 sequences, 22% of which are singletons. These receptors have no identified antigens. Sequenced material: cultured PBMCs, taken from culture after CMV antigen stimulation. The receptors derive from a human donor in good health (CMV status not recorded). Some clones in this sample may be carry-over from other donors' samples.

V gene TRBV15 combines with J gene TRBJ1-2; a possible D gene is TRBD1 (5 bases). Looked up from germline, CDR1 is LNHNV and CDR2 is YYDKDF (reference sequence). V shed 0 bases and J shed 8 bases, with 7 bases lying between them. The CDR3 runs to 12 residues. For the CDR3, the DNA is TGTGCCACCAGCAGAGAATGGGGCGGCTACACCTTC. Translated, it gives CATSREWGGYTF.

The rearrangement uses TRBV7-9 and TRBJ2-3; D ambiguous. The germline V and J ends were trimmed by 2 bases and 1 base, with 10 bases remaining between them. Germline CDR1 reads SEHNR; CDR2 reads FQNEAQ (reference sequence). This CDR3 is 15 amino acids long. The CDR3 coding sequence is TGTGCCAGCAGCTTATACGGTCGTGGCACAGATACGCAGTATTTT. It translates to CASSLYGRGTDTQYF.

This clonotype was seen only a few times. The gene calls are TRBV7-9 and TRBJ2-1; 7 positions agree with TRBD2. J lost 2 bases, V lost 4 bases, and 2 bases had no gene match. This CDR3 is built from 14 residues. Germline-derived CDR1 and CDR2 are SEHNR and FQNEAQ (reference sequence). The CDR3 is CASSSSGAYNEQFF. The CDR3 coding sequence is TGTGCCAGCAGCTCGAGCGGGGCCTACAATGAGCAGTTCTTC.

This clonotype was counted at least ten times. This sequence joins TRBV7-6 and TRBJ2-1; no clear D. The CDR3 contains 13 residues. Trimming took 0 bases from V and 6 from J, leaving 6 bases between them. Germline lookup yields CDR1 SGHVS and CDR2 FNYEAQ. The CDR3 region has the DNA TGTGCCAGCAGCTTAGCAGGTAGCAATGAGCAGTTCTTC. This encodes CASSLAGSNEQFF.

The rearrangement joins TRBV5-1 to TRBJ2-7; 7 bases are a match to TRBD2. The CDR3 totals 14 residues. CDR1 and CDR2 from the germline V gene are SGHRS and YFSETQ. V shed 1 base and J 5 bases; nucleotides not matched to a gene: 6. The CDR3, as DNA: TGCGCCAGCAGCTTGAACAGCGGGAACCACGAGCAGTACTTC. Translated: CASSLNSGNHEQYF.

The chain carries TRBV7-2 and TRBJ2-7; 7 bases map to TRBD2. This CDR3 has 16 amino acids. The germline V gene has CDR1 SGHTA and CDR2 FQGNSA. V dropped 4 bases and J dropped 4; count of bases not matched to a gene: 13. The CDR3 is CASSSPAGGSKYEQYF. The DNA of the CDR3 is TGTGCCAGCAGCTCCCCCGCAGGCGGGAGTAAATACGAGCAGTACTTC.

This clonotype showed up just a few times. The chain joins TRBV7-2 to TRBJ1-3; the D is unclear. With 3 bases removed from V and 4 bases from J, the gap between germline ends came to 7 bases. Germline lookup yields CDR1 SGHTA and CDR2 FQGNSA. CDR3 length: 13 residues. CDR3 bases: TGTGCCAGCAGCTTCGGATGGGGAAACACCATATATTTT. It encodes CASSFGWGNTIYF.

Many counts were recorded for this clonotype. In DNA, the CDR3 is TGTGCCAGCACCCGGGACATTAGCAATCAGCCCCAGCATTTT. Translating it yields CASTRDISNQPQHF. The V gene is TRBV2, the J gene TRBJ1-5, with D possibly matching TRBD1 (6 bases). In germline, CDR1 is SNHLY, CDR2 FYNNEI. The CDR3 runs 14 residues. V lost 7 bases to trimming and J lost 0 bases, with 10 bases between them.

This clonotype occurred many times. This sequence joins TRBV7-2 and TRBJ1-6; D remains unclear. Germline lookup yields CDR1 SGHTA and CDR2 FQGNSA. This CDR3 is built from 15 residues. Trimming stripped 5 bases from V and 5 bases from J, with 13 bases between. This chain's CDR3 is CASSNLGRNNSPLHF. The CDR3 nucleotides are TGTGCCAGCAGCAACCTAGGACGGAATAATTCACCCCTCCACTTT.

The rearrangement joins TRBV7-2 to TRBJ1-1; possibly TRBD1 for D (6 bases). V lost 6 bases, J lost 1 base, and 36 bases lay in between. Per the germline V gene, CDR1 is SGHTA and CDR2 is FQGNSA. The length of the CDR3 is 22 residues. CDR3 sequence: CASRLLDKAGAFPVYKNTEAFF. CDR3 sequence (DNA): TGTGCCAGCAGACTCCTCGATAAAGCAGGGGCTTTTCCCGTATACAAGAACACTGAAGCTTTCTTT.